This T cell receptor (beta chain) was observed in a study of blood T cell repertoires in COVID-19 (dated by TCRdb to 2018 to 2020). With respect to the entire study: Samples covering the acute and convalescent phases of COVID-19 were provided by collaborators in the United States, Italy and Spain. The prospective study material was composed of cDNA or gDNA derived from T cells, B-cell-depleted T cells, or PBMCs. A freely available public database, intended as a resource for researchers studying the immune response to SARS-CoV-2, is where the repertoires were released. Samples came from the ongoing ImmuneRACE study (first 160 participants) plus 1,254 subjects from 6 global collaborators. Subjects who had been exposed to COVID-19, were actively infected with it, or had recovered from it provided the deeply sampled blood TCRbeta repertoires that made up the dataset. Nearly every sample came with metadata listing a de-identified subject ID, COVID-19 status, age in years and sex. Where available, HLA class I and class II types were obtained from metadata supplied by the sample provider rather than from assay-based typing.

Trimming removed 1 base from V and 6 bases from J; the gene matches leave 12 bases unexplained. For CDR1 and CDR2, the germline V gene lists WSHSY and SAAADI. From the cysteine up to the phenylalanine, the CDR3 has a length of 18 residues. Of all the DNA, just the CDR3 is kept, 54 bases in frame from base 1. One collaborating source in Seattle enrolled patients while the patients were actively infected and followed the patients over time throughout the course of disease. Each collaborating institution followed its own protocols to collect whole blood in K2EDTA tubes. For TCRbeta analysis, collaborators shipped samples in one of three forms: frozen whole blood, isolated PBMCs, or DNA extracted from either of those sample types. With respect to this clone: The antigen it recognizes is unknown. Qualities for individual bases were not recorded, and no much larger clone is one base off.

The paper's findings and limits, for the study overall: Clinical and demographic metadata were provided uncurated, with the amount varying by source and participant.

TCRbeta CDR3 regions were amplified from genomic DNA using the immunoSEQ Assay, a bias-controlled multiplex PCR. The study's own analysis went as follows. Within the assay, amplification of reference gene primers was used to estimate how many nucleated cells each sample contained. To quantify the absolute abundance of each unique TCRbeta CDR3 rearrangement, sequence reads were collapsed and filtered. For each sample, productive Simpson clonality was calculated by taking the square root of Simpson's diversity index across productive rearrangements. In TCRdb, the immuneACCESS table is reduced to in-frame sequences with V and J assigned. These tables do not hold every clone; where another copy was compared, an unresolved V gene accounts for under half, and the others remain unexplained. That table furnishes V, J and clone size, whereas the DNA furnished D and trimming. Here the sample has about 440,000 clones; more than 70% occur a single time. Together, the top ten hold over 9.5% of the sample.

The receptor comes from a woman in her forties or fifties with COVID-19, enrolled during active disease. The sample was peripheral blood. Recombination joined TRBV10-2 with TRBJ2-1, with 10 middle bases fitting TRBD2. The CDR3: CASSEFPPTAGGGNEQFF. The DNA sequence is as follows: TGCGCCAGCAGTGAGTTCCCTCCGACAGCGGGGGGGGGCAATGAGCAGTTCTTC.